This entry lists 16 T cell receptor beta chains sequenced from one sample in a study of blood T cells in healthy people across ages. PCR was performed a second time for about 7 to 11 cycles using a sample-barcoded 5' primer and a J-beta primer mix. Using its own MiXCR run on the 5' RACE reads, TCRdb lists one record per CDR3 protein. This sample yields about 1,500,000 distinct CDR3 sequences, of which 42% are seen a single time; 7% to 9.5% belongs to the top ten. The sample comprised blood. The receptors were gathered from a young woman in good health.

The chain is built from TRBV20-1 and TRBJ2-5, with 11 nucleotides matching TRBD2. Germline trimming cut 4 bases from V and 2 bases from J; bases unmatched to any gene: 9. CDR3 size: 16 residues. Germline CDR1 is DFQATT and CDR2 is SNEGSKA (reference sequence). For the CDR3, the DNA is TGCAGTGCTATACCCGGGACTAGCGGCGTTCAAGAGACCCAGTACTTC. Amino acid sequence: CSAIPGTSGVQETQYF.

This clonotype was observed a handful of times. The chain uses TRBV29-1 and TRBJ2-1, with 9 bases identical to TRBD1. The V gene's germline CDR1 is SQVTM and CDR2 ANQGSEA. The ends lost 7 bases at V and 4 bases at J; junction bases unmatched: 5. This CDR3 has 13 amino acids. The DNA of the CDR3 is TGCAGCGAAAAGACAGGGGGGTACAATGAGCAGTTCTTC. Protein product: CSEKTGGYNEQFF.

The V and J genes are TRBV20-1 and TRBJ2-1, with a tentative D call TRBD2 (6 bases). Germline CDR1 reads DFQATT; CDR2 reads SNEGSKA (reference sequence). The CDR3 is 16 amino acids. The V end was cut by 2 bases, the J end by 7 bases, with 21 bases between. The CDR3 DNA reads as TGCAGTGCTAGAAGCGCCGGGACTCCAGGCGGGAATGAGCAGTTCTTC. This encodes CSARSAGTPGGNEQFF.

V gene TRBV29-1 combines with J gene TRBJ1-3, with D unresolved. This CDR3 region has 13 residues. With 7 bases removed from V and 0 bases from J, the gap between germline ends came to 10 bases. In germline, CDR1 is SQVTM, CDR2 ANQGSEA. The CDR3 DNA follows: TGCAGCGCCCAAGGGTTCTCTGGAAACACCATATATTTT. It specifies CSAQGFSGNTIYF.

This clonotype was counted only a few times. This rearrangement joins TRBV20-1 to TRBJ2-1; no firm D call. Germline V gives CDR1 DFQATT, CDR2 SNEGSKA (reference sequence). The CDR3 covers 10 residues. Trimming took 8 bases from V and 6 from J, leaving 8 bases between them. In DNA, the CDR3 is TGCAGTTACGGCGTCAATGAGCAGTTCTTC. This translates into CSYGVNEQFF.

The J gene is TRBJ1-1, the V gene TRBV3-1; the D is unclear. V shed 4 bases and J shed 3 bases, with 15 bases lying between them. CDR1 and CDR2 (germline): LGHDT, YNNKEL (reference sequence). The CDR3 loop spans 15 amino acids. The CDR3 region has the DNA TGTGCCAGCAGCCCCAGACCGAGGTGGGACACTGAAGCTTTCTTT. It specifies CASSPRPRWDTEAFF.

V usage is TRBV6-1 and J usage is TRBJ2-3; possible D gene TRBD1, 5 bases. Germline CDR1 and CDR2: MNHNS and SASEGT. Trimming took off 1 base at V and 8 bases at J, with 16 bases between the two ends. The CDR3 has 15 residues. The CDR3 region has the DNA TGTGCCAGCAGTGAAGTTGCGCGATGGGGCGGTACGCAGTATTTT. This gives the protein CASSEVARWGGTQYF.

This clonotype was seen a few times. The chain links TRBV20-1 to TRBJ2-3; no reliable D call. V was pared by 2 bases and J by 0 bases, with 15 bases between. This CDR3 is 16 amino acids long. Germline values: CDR1 DFQATT, CDR2 SNEGSKA (reference sequence). This chain's CDR3 is CSARNPRTSSTDTQYF. The CDR3 DNA reads as TGCAGTGCTAGAAATCCCAGGACCTCTAGCACAGATACGCAGTATTTT.

This clonotype was recorded only once. The chain employs TRBV19 and TRBJ2-7; either TRBD1 or TRBD2 may fit D (5 bases each). Germline V lookup: CDR1 LNHDA, CDR2 SQIVND (reference sequence). V lost 0 bases and J 6 bases, leaving 9 bases between the germline ends. The CDR3 has 13 residues. The CDR3 sequence is CASSIEGRGEQYF. The CDR3 DNA follows: TGTGCCAGTAGTATAGAGGGACGGGGCGAGCAGTACTTC.

This clonotype was observed a handful of times. This chain uses TRBV20-1 with TRBJ2-1; TRBD2 matches at 7 bases. J was trimmed by 6 bases and V by 3 bases; bases with no gene match: 8. This CDR3 is built from 14 residues. Germline loops: CDR1 DFQATT, CDR2 SNEGSKA (reference sequence). Written as DNA, the CDR3 is TGCAGTGCTAGTGACGGCGGGAGCGGCAATGAGCAGTTCTTC. The encoded protein is CSASDGGSGNEQFF.

The genes are TRBV3-1 and TRBJ1-2, with a weak D call TRBD1 (5 bases). Trimming shortened V by 3 bases and J by 8 bases, and 13 bases separated the two germline ends. Germline lookup yields CDR1 LGHDT and CDR2 YNNKEL (reference sequence). The CDR3 is 13 residues long. CDR3 in amino acids: CASSQGGIMGYTF. The CDR3 nucleotides read TGTGCCAGCAGCCAGGGGGGGATCATGGGCTACACCTTC.

This clonotype was recorded a few times. The chain joins TRBV3-1 to TRBJ2-7; no firm D call. The CDR3 runs 13 residues. Trimming removed 4 bases from V and 0 bases from J, with 7 bases in between. Germline-derived CDR1 and CDR2 are LGHDT and YNNKEL (reference sequence). The CDR3 sequence is CASSRELSYEQYF. The CDR3 DNA is TGTGCCAGCAGCCGGGAACTCTCCTACGAGCAGTACTTC.

The chain is built from TRBV6-6 and TRBJ1-1; tentatively, D is TRBD1 (6 bases). Germline V gene sequence: CDR1 MNHNY, CDR2 SVGAGI (reference sequence). The germline V and J ends were trimmed by 9 bases and 3 bases, with 17 bases remaining between them. This CDR3 is 14 amino acids long. This chain's CDR3 is CASQRGLGDTEAFF. The CDR3 coding sequence is TGTGCCAGTCAACGGGGGCTTGGGGACACTGAAGCTTTCTTT.

This clonotype was seen only once. The rearrangement joins TRBV7-3 to TRBJ2-3; TRBD1 aligns across 10 bases. There are 17 residues in the CDR3. V was clipped by 4 bases and J by 3 bases; unmatched bases: 10. The V gene's germline CDR1 is SGHTA and CDR2 FQGTGA. CDR3 residues: CASSSPPGQGSTDTQYF. The CDR3 bases are TGTGCCAGCAGCTCGCCACCGGGACAGGGGTCGACAGATACGCAGTATTTT.

This chain links TRBV6-5 with TRBJ2-5, with D perhaps matching TRBD2 (5 bases). Gene TRBJ2-7 matches the end of the DNA better, so the J call may be wrong. This CDR3 region has 12 residues. CDR1 and CDR2 from the germline V gene are MNHEY and SVGAGI. The CDR3 DNA sequence: TGTGCCAGCAGCTACGTCGGGAACGAGCAGTACTTC. This encodes CASSYVGNEQYF.

DNA of the CDR3: TGCGCCAGCAGCTCCCGGACAGGGGTAGAGACCCAGTACTTC. This codes for CASSSRTGVETQYF. The genes are TRBV5-1 and TRBJ2-5, with 9 bases fitting TRBD1. The CDR3 covers 14 residues. The junction had 4 bases not matched to a gene; V was cut back by 3 bases and J by 4 bases. Germline CDR1 SGHRS, CDR2 YFSETQ.